A single sample gave rise to the 29 T cell receptor beta chains below, sequenced in a study of blood T cell repertoires in COVID-19. The protocol was immunoSEQ multiplex PCR, while the TCRdb copy is restricted to in-frame clones and leaves out a portion. This sample has 240,000 or so clones, with 86% found just once. Material for sequencing was PBMCs or T cells enriched from blood (not recorded which). All receptors derive from a woman aged 45-65 years who had recovered from COVID-19.

The V and J genes are TRBV5-5 and TRBJ1-2, with a possible D match to TRBD1 (6 bases). The ends were cut back, 2 bases at V and 4 bases at J, with 12 bases in the middle. The CDR3 extends over 14 amino acids. CDR1 and CDR2 (germline): SGHKS, YYEKEE (reference sequence). CDR3 protein: CASSFQGQSYGYTF. CDR3 sequence (DNA): TGTGCCAGCAGCTTCCAGGGGCAGAGCTATGGCTACACCTTC.

Worth noting for this clone: Other DNA sequences from this sample encode an identical CDR3 as well. The genes are TRBV11-3 and TRBJ1-1; D is possibly TRBD1 (6 bases). In germline, CDR1 is SGHNT, CDR2 YENEEA. V lost 4 bases and J 2 bases, leaving 11 bases between the germline ends. CDR3 length equals 14 residues. CDR3 sequence reads: CASSSRDKNTEAFF. In DNA form, the CDR3 reads TGTGCCAGCAGCTCCCGGGACAAAAACACTGAAGCTTTCTTT.

This chain connects TRBV6-2 or TRBV6-3 to TRBJ2-1; 7 bases are a match to TRBD2. The germline gives CDR1 MNHEY, CDR2 SVGEGT. The J segment lost 7 bases and the V segment lost 2 bases, leaving 5 bases of the junction unmatched. The CDR3 loop spans 14 amino acids. CDR3 DNA sequence: TGTGCCAGCAGTTACGGGAGGGCCAGAAATGAGCAGTTCTTC. It encodes CASSYGRARNEQFF.

V and J are TRBV7-2 and TRBJ1-6, with 8 bases aligning to TRBD1. CDR3 length equals 15 residues. Per germline, CDR1 SGHTA and CDR2 FQGNSA. Losses at the gene ends were 5 bases for V and 9 bases for J; bases not matched to a gene: 9. The CDR3: CASSPRTGLASPLHF. In DNA form, the CDR3 reads TGTGCCAGCAGCCCCCGGACAGGGTTGGCTTCACCCCTCCACTTT.

The chain couples TRBV18 to TRBJ2-2; 7 nucleotides align to TRBD2. The CDR3 loop spans 14 amino acids. V lost 4 bases to trimming and J lost 4 bases; unmatched junction nucleotides: 3. The germline V gene has CDR1 KGHSH and CDR2 LQKENI. The CDR3 region has the DNA TGTGCCAGCTCACTGGCGGGAGCCACCGGGGAGCTGTTTTTT. It encodes CASSLAGATGELFF.

CDR3 sequence (DNA): TGTGCCAGCAGGGGCGATAATGAGCAGTTCTTC. Translating it yields CASRGDNEQFF. The rearrangement links TRBV6-4 to TRBJ2-1; D remains unclear. The CDR3 has 11 amino acids. The germline V gene encodes CDR1 MRHNA and CDR2 SNTAGT. The ends were cut back, 6 bases at V and 7 bases at J, with 7 bases in the middle.

The V call is TRBV7-2, the J call TRBJ2-5; possibly TRBD2 for D (6 bases). The V gene lost 5 bases and the J gene lost 1 base, with 8 bases spanning the gap. CDR3 length equals 13 residues. Germline assignment: CDR1 SGHTA and CDR2 FQGNSA. In DNA form, the CDR3 reads TGTGCCAGCAGCCGGGGGTTCCAAGAGACCCAGTACTTC. Translating gives CASSRGFQETQYF.

The rearrangement joins TRBV5-4 to TRBJ1-5, with TRBD1 matching over 9 bases. Per the germline V gene, CDR1 is SGHNT and CDR2 is YYREEE (reference sequence). The CDR3 extends over 16 amino acids. Losses at the gene ends were 0 bases for V and 6 bases for J; bases not matched to a gene: 7. This CDR3 reads CASSLGPDRGAQPQHF. Written as DNA, the CDR3 is TGTGCCAGCAGCTTGGGGCCGGACAGGGGTGCTCAGCCCCAGCATTTT.

J is TRBJ2-7 and V is TRBV7-8, with 10 bases identical to TRBD1. Germline CDR1 is SGHVS and CDR2 is FQNEAQ. This CDR3 has 16 amino acids. J gave up 5 bases and V 4 bases, and 11 bases lay outside the gene matches. The CDR3 here is CASSSRQGASLNEQYF. DNA for the CDR3: TGTGCCAGCAGCTCAAGACAGGGGGCGTCTCTAAACGAGCAGTACTTC.

The chain is built from TRBV19 and TRBJ1-5; tentative D call: TRBD1 (5 bases). The germline V gene has CDR1 LNHDA and CDR2 SQIVND (reference sequence). The CDR3 has 14 amino acids. V was shortened by 7 bases and J by 2 bases, with 12 bases between the two germline ends. The CDR3 protein is CASKETVRNQPQHF. CDR3 coding DNA: TGTGCCAGTAAGGAGACAGTCCGCAATCAGCCCCAGCATTTT.

This rearrangement joins TRBV6-1 to TRBJ2-7, with TRBD1 matching 8 bases. The V gene's germline CDR1 is MNHNS and CDR2 SASEGT. Trimming took 2 bases from V and 3 from J; bases not matched to a gene: 6. There are 15 residues in the CDR3. CDR3 sequence reads: CASSESNRGIYEQYF. The DNA of the CDR3 is TGTGCCAGCAGTGAATCTAACAGGGGGATCTACGAGCAGTACTTC.

V is TRBV30 and J is TRBJ1-4; D is ambiguous. The CDR3 loop spans 12 amino acids. V shed 4 bases and J shed 5 bases, with 8 bases lying between them. Germline V gene sequence: CDR1 GTSNPN, CDR2 SVGIG (reference sequence). The CDR3 sequence: CAWNRYNEKLFF. The CDR3 DNA is TGTGCCTGGAACAGATACAATGAAAAACTGTTTTTT. Looking up the rest from reference TRBV30 and TRBJ1-4 gives the full variable domain: SQTIHQWPATLVQPVGSPLSLECTVEGTSNPNLYWYRQAAGRGLQLLFYSVGIGQISSEVPQNLSASRPQDRQFILSSKKLLLSDSGFYLCAWNRYNEKLFFGSGTQLSVL.

The table lists this clone with a count of one. V usage is TRBV7-9 and J usage is TRBJ1-2; 7 nucleotides match TRBD1. J was trimmed by 7 bases and V by 11 bases; bases with no gene match: 10. CDR3 length: 12 amino acids. Germline assignment: CDR1 SEHNR and CDR2 FQNEAQ (reference sequence). CDR3 sequence: CAAQQGRSGYTF. As DNA, the CDR3 is TGTGCCGCGCAACAGGGGAGGAGTGGCTACACCTTC.

About this clone itself: Other DNA sequences in the same sample also yield this CDR3. The V call is TRBV7-2, the J call TRBJ2-3, with unresolved D. The CDR3 sequence is 14 residues long. Per germline, CDR1 SGHTA and CDR2 FQGNSA. V was cut by 5 bases and J by 0 bases, with 9 bases left in between. CDR3 sequence reads: CASSLGTSTDTQYF. DNA for the CDR3: TGTGCCAGCAGCCTAGGAACTAGCACAGATACGCAGTATTTT.

The chain is built from TRBV7-2 and TRBJ2-5, with D maybe TRBD1 (5 bases). V lost 3 bases and J lost 5, with 13 bases in between. Per germline, CDR1 SGHTA and CDR2 FQGNSA. The CDR3 sequence is 14 residues long. CDR3 coding DNA: TGTGCCAGCAGCTTTAGGCAGGGCCGGGAGACCCAGTACTTC. It encodes CASSFRQGRETQYF.

This clone was counted once. V gene TRBV27 combines with J gene TRBJ2-5; D might be TRBD2 (6 bases). V was trimmed by 2 bases and J by 5 bases, leaving 15 bases between them. CDR1 MNHEY and CDR2 SMNVEV come from the germline V gene (reference sequence). The length of the CDR3 is 15 residues. The CDR3 DNA reads TGTGCCAGCAGTTTACGCCCACTAGCCCAGGAGACCCAGTACTTC. As protein: CASSLRPLAQETQYF.

The V and J genes are TRBV11-2 and TRBJ1-2, with 7 bases lining up with TRBD1. The CDR3 has 13 amino acids. Trimming cost V 5 bases and J 7 bases; bases outside gene matches: 7. CDR1 and CDR2 (germline): SGHAT, FQNNGV. This CDR3 reads CASSTDRVAGYTF. DNA of the CDR3: TGTGCCAGCAGCACCGACAGGGTGGCTGGCTACACCTTC.

This sequence joins TRBV3-1 (or the pseudogene TRBV3-2) and TRBJ2-7; TRBD2 aligns across 8 bases. Per the germline V gene, CDR1 is LGHDT and CDR2 is YNNKEL (reference sequence). CDR3 length equals 16 residues. Trimming cost V 0 bases and J 0 bases; bases outside gene matches: 4. The CDR3 DNA reads TGTGCCAGCAGCCAAGATGTAGCGGGAAGCTCCTACGAGCAGTACTTC. Its protein is CASSQDVAGSSYEQYF.

This sequence joins TRBV28 and TRBJ1-5; D may be TRBD1 (5 bases). Germline V gene lookup returns CDR1 MDHEN and CDR2 SYDVKM. The CDR3 covers 15 residues. Trimming removed 8 bases from V and 5 bases from J, with 19 bases in between. The CDR3 loop is CASEKYQGGDQPQHF. CDR3 DNA sequence: TGTGCCAGCGAGAAGTATCAGGGAGGGGATCAGCCCCAGCATTTT.

The V and J genes are TRBV12-3 or TRBV12-4 and TRBJ1-3, with D tentatively TRBD1 (5 bases). This CDR3 has 13 amino acids. V was trimmed by 6 bases and J by 4 bases, leaving 10 bases between them. The CDR3: CASRRWTGNTIYF. CDR3 in DNA: TGTGCCAGCAGACGTTGGACAGGAAACACCATATATTTT.

The chain uses TRBV11-2 and TRBJ1-1; possibly TRBD1 for D (6 bases). The CDR3 has 15 amino acids. CDR1 and CDR2 (germline): SGHAT, FQNNGV. Between the trimmed V and J ends, which lost 3 bases and 0 bases, there was a span of 11 bases. The CDR3 nucleotides are TGTGCCAGCAGCTTCGCCCGGGACATGAACACTGAAGCTTTCTTT. It encodes CASSFARDMNTEAFF.

This chain uses TRBV19 with TRBJ2-7; D possibly corresponds to TRBD1 (5 bases). V lost 8 bases to trimming and J lost 1 base, with 15 bases between them. Per germline, CDR1 LNHDA and CDR2 SQIVND (reference sequence). The CDR3 spans 14 residues. This chain's CDR3 is CASALRATSYEQYF. Written as DNA, the CDR3 is TGTGCCAGTGCTCTCAGGGCTACGTCCTACGAGCAGTACTTC. Supplemented by reference TRBV19 and TRBJ2-7, the full variable domain reads DGGITQSPKYLFRKEGQNVTLSCEQNLNHDAMYWYRQDPGQGLRLIYYSQIVNDFQKGDIAEGYSVSREKKESFPLTVTSAQKNPTAFYLCASALRATSYEQYFGPGTRLTVT.

The chain employs TRBV7-2 and TRBJ1-4; no clear D. Per the germline V gene, CDR1 is SGHTA and CDR2 is FQGNSA. The CDR3 totals 15 residues. Deletions cut 1 base from V and 0 bases from J, with 6 bases between. The CDR3 protein is CASSLVRATNEKLFF. The CDR3 DNA reads TGTGCCAGCAGCTTAGTCCGAGCAACTAATGAAAAACTGTTTTTT.

This sequence joins TRBV12-5 and TRBJ2-1, with no clear D. The V and J ends lost 3 bases and 9 bases respectively, with 15 bases between them. CDR3 length: 14 amino acids. Germline CDR1 LGHNT, CDR2 FRNRAP. DNA of the CDR3: TGTGCTAGTGGTTTCCGGTTCGGGTTCGGTGAGCAGTTCTTC. Encoded protein: CASGFRFGFGEQFF.

The V gene is TRBV6-4, the J gene TRBJ2-3, with 7 bases aligning to TRBD1. Losses at the gene ends were 0 bases for V and 12 bases for J; bases not matched to a gene: 6. This CDR3 region has 13 residues. Germline lookup yields CDR1 MRHNA and CDR2 SNTAGT. The CDR3 DNA reads TGTGCCAGCAGTGACTCGAGGGGGCGGAATCAGTATTTT. Protein: CASSDSRGRNQYF.

The J gene is TRBJ2-1, the V gene TRBV10-2; 8 nucleotides align to TRBD2. The CDR3 has 14 residues. Germline loops: CDR1 WSHSY, CDR2 SAAADI. The ends lost 7 bases at V and 6 bases at J; junction bases unmatched: 8. CDR3 residues: CASKGLARVNEQFF. Written as DNA, the CDR3 is TGCGCCAGCAAAGGACTAGCTAGGGTCAATGAGCAGTTCTTC.

V and J are TRBV7-8 and TRBJ1-1; D not resolved. The ends were cut back, 3 bases at V and 5 bases at J, with 13 bases in the middle. CDR3 length: 14 amino acids. CDR1 is SGHVS and CDR2 is FQNEAQ in the germline V gene. The CDR3 DNA reads as TGTGCCAGCAGCTTTGCTGGCGGTAGGACTGAAGCTTTCTTT. Amino acid sequence: CASSFAGGRTEAFF.

The chain recombines TRBV7-8 with TRBJ2-7, with D possibly being TRBD2 (6 bases). The germline V and J ends were trimmed by 1 base and 3 bases, with 10 bases remaining between them. The CDR3 spans 14 residues. Germline CDR1 SGHVS, CDR2 FQNEAQ. Here the CDR3 reads CASSLGLADYEQYF. The CDR3 region has the DNA TGTGCCAGCAGCTTAGGTTTAGCGGACTACGAGCAGTACTTC. Looking up the rest from reference TRBV7-8 and TRBJ2-7 gives the full variable domain: GAGVSQSPRYKVAKRGQDVALRCDPISGHVSLFWYQQALGQGPEFLTYFQNEAQLDKSGLPSDRFFAERPEGSVSTLKIQRTQQEDSAVYLCASSLGLADYEQYFGPGTRLTVT.

This clone was seen a single time. V gene TRBV3-1 (or the pseudogene TRBV3-2) combines with J gene TRBJ2-1, with 12 bases fitting TRBD2. V dropped 7 bases and J dropped 10; count of bases not matched to a gene: 8. CDR3 size: 14 residues. Per the germline V gene, CDR1 is LGHDT and CDR2 is YNNKEL (reference sequence). DNA for the CDR3: TGTGCCAGCAACCGGACTAGCGGGACTGAGGAGCAGTTCTTC. Amino acid sequence: CASNRTSGTEEQFF.